This T cell receptor beta chain comes out of a study of blood T cell repertoires in COVID-19. Across the whole study: Samples representing acute and convalescent COVID-19 were sourced from the United States, Italy and Spain. PBMCs, B-cell-depleted T cells, or T cells were the source of the cDNA or gDNA that made up the material.

Seattle participants joined during active infection and were tracked over time. The CDR3 has 13 residues. V lost 2 bases to trimming and J lost 7 bases, with 12 bases between them. Germline V gene sequence: CDR1 SGDLS, CDR2 YYNGEE. Produced via immunoSEQ multiplex PCR; TCRdb's table is partial and in-frame only. This table holds roughly 90,000 clones, roughly nine tenths found once. Sample: peripheral blood. The TCR originated in a man aged 45-60 years with COVID-19, enrolled during active disease. The J gene is TRBJ2-5, the V gene TRBV9; perhaps TRBD1 as D (6 bases). DNA for the CDR3: TGTGCCAGCAGCGTCACAGGGTTAGGGACCCAGTACTTC. This encodes CASSVTGLGTQYF.